This entry lists 10 T cell receptor beta chains sequenced from one sample in a study of high-grade serous ovarian cancer treatment subgroups. Tumor samples were obtained before definitive surgery or chemotherapy. Clones were sequenced by immunoSEQ multiplex PCR, and TCRdb holds only the in-frame ones, with some missing. The sample lists 7,500 to 9,500 clones, just under 80% seen once, with approximately 10% in the top ten. Sequenced sample: tumor tissue. The receptors here all came from a human donor with high-grade serous ovarian cancer.

A few counts support this clone. The rearrangement links TRBV28 to TRBJ1-6, with 8 nucleotides matching TRBD1. The germline gives CDR1 MDHEN, CDR2 SYDVKM. This CDR3 region has 15 residues. J lost 9 bases, V lost 5 bases, and 9 bases had no gene match. CDR3 DNA: TGTGCCAGCAGTCTAAACAGGGGGAGGTTTTCACCCCTCCACTTT. As protein: CASSLNRGRFSPLHF. The complete variable domain, with remaining parts taken from reference TRBV28 and TRBJ1-6, reads DVKVTQSSRYLVKRTGEKVFLECVQDMDHENMFWYRQDPGLGLRLIYFSYDVKMKEKGDIPEGYSVSREKKERFSLILESASTNQTSMYLCASSLNRGRFSPLHFGNGTRLTVT.

J is TRBJ2-7 and V is TRBV30; 11 bases align to TRBD1. V trimming: 4 bases; J trimming: 4 bases; junction bases outside the gene matches: 3. CDR3 length equals 13 residues. Germline CDR1 GTSNPN, CDR2 SVGIG (reference sequence). The CDR3 DNA reads TGTGCCTGGACCCGGGACAGGGGGTACGAGCAGTACTTC. Protein sequence: CAWTRDRGYEQYF.

This clone was detected only a few times. The V call is TRBV5-4, the J call TRBJ2-7; TRBD2 aligns across 7 bases. The V and J ends lost 4 bases and 4 bases, in that order; junction bases with no gene match: 2. There are 12 residues in the CDR3. Germline CDR1 reads SGHNT; CDR2 reads YYREEE (reference sequence). The CDR3 DNA is TGTGCCAGCAGCGGGGAGGGGTACGAGCAGTACTTC. Protein sequence: CASSGEGYEQYF.

The V gene is TRBV19, the J gene TRBJ2-3, with D perhaps TRBD2 (5 bases). V was clipped by 4 bases and J by 0 bases, with 5 bases between them. This CDR3 contains 13 residues. The V gene's germline CDR1 is LNHDA and CDR2 SQIVND (reference sequence). This chain's CDR3 is CASSSGSTDTQYF. The DNA for the CDR3 is TGTGCCAGTAGTAGCGGGAGCACAGATACGCAGTATTTT.

J is TRBJ2-3 and V is TRBV2; 7 bases map to TRBD2. The trim removed 8 bases at V and 4 bases at J, leaving 9 bases unmatched. The CDR3 sequence is 14 residues long. Germline CDR1 SNHLY, CDR2 FYNNEI. CDR3 sequence reads: CASGLSGNPDTQYF. The DNA for the CDR3 is TGTGCCAGCGGGCTGAGCGGGAACCCAGATACGCAGTATTTT.

The V gene is TRBV28, the J gene TRBJ1-6; D remains ambiguous. The CDR3 extends over 14 amino acids. Deletions cut 8 bases from V and 6 bases from J, with 14 bases between. CDR1 and CDR2 (germline): MDHEN, SYDVKM. The CDR3 region is CASFSLPSNSPLHF. The CDR3 DNA is TGTGCCAGCTTTAGTCTCCCATCTAATTCACCCCTCCACTTT.

V is TRBV19 and J is TRBJ2-7; D tentatively fits TRBD1 or TRBD2 (5 bases each). V was clipped by 4 bases and J by 2 bases, with 12 bases between them. CDR3 length: 14 amino acids. Germline V gives CDR1 LNHDA, CDR2 SQIVND (reference sequence). The CDR3 spells CASSTNQGPYEQYF. Written as DNA, the CDR3 is TGTGCCAGTAGTACCAATCAGGGACCCTACGAGCAGTACTTC.

This clone is large. The chain employs TRBV18 and TRBJ2-5, with D unclear. V was cut by 3 bases and J by 0 bases, with 11 bases left in between. Germline V gene data show CDR1 as KGHSH and CDR2 as LQKENI. The CDR3 loop spans 15 amino acids. CDR3: CASSPDQVYQETQYF. CDR3 bases: TGTGCCAGCTCACCGGATCAGGTGTACCAAGAGACCCAGTACTTC.

This clone has only a few counts. The rearrangement joins TRBV28 to TRBJ2-3; 13 positions agree with TRBD2. Germline V gives CDR1 MDHEN, CDR2 SYDVKM. The V segment lost 6 bases and the J segment 0 bases; nucleotides outside the gene matches: 9. The CDR3 runs to 18 residues. CDR3 amino acids: CASSHTSGRADSTDTQYF. Here the CDR3 DNA reads TGTGCCAGCAGCCATACTAGCGGGAGGGCCGATAGCACAGATACGCAGTATTTT. Combining the CDR3 with reference TRBV28 and TRBJ2-3 gives the whole variable domain DVKVTQSSRYLVKRTGEKVFLECVQDMDHENMFWYRQDPGLGLRLIYFSYDVKMKEKGDIPEGYSVSREKKERFSLILESASTNQTSMYLCASSHTSGRADSTDTQYFGPGTRLTVL.

The J gene is TRBJ2-5, the V gene TRBV6-1, with D possibly being TRBD1 or TRBD2 (5 bases each). From germline, CDR1 is MNHNS and CDR2 SASEGT. The CDR3 has 15 residues. Trimming took off 2 bases at V and 5 bases at J, with 15 bases between the two ends. CDR3 sequence reads: CASSEMSGWRETQYF. The CDR3 coding sequence is TGTGCCAGCAGTGAAATGTCAGGGTGGAGGGAGACCCAGTACTTC.